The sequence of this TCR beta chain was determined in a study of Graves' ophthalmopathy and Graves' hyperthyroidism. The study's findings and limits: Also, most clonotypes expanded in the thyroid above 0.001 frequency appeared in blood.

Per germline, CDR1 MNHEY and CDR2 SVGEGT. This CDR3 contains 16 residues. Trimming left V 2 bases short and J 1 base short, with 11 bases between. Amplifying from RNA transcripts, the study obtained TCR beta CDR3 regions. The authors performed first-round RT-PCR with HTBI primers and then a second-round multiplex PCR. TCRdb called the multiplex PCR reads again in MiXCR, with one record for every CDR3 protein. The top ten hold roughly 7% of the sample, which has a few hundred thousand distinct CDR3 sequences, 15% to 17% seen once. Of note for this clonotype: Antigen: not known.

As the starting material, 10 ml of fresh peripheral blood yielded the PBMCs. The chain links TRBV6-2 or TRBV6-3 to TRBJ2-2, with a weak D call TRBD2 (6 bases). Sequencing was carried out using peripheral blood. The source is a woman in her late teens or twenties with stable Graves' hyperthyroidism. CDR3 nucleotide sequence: TGTGCCAGCAGTTACGGAATCGGGGGGAACACCGGGGAGCTGTTTTTT. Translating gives CASSYGIGGNTGELFF.